The 21 T cell receptor beta chains below all came from one sample that was sequenced in a study of response to subunit inactivated influenza vaccine. TCRdb reprocessed the RT-PCR reads with MiXCR, giving one entry per CDR3 protein. The sample holds hundreds of thousands of distinct CDR3 sequences; about 10% are singletons and the top ten take more than 8.5%. The sample here was PBMCs from blood, taken on the day of vaccination. These receptors were obtained from a man aged 50 to 60 who received an inactivated influenza vaccine.

The chain combines TRBV29-1 with TRBJ2-3, with D perhaps TRBD1 or TRBD2 (5 bases each). CDR1 is SQVTM and CDR2 is ANQGSEA in the germline V gene. The CDR3 has 17 residues. Trimming took 2 bases from V and 2 from J, leaving 20 bases between them. The chain's CDR3 is CSVEFAGLYGHTDTQYF. DNA for the CDR3: TGCAGCGTTGAATTTGCCGGACTCTACGGACACACAGATACGCAGTATTTT.

The sample holds many counts of this clonotype. The genes are TRBV5-1 and TRBJ1-2; tentatively, D is TRBD1 (6 bases). The CDR3 runs to 13 residues. The V and J ends lost 4 bases and 8 bases respectively, with 15 bases between them. CDR1 and CDR2 (germline): SGHRS, YFSETQ. Here the CDR3 reads CASSPDRMRGYTF. The CDR3 coding sequence is TGCGCCAGCAGCCCCGACAGGATGAGAGGCTACACCTTC.

This clonotype was counted a few times. The rearrangement uses TRBV27 and TRBJ2-1; 10 nucleotides match TRBD2. Germline-derived CDR1 and CDR2 are MNHEY and SMNVEV (reference sequence). This CDR3 has 18 residues. The V segment lost 2 bases and the J segment 9 bases; nucleotides outside the gene matches: 16. CDR3 residues: CASSLSVRLAGVGPEQFF. The CDR3 bases are TGTGCCAGCAGTTTAAGTGTTCGGCTAGCGGGAGTTGGTCCTGAGCAGTTCTTC.

The chain links TRBV10-3 to TRBJ2-5; D uncertain. Deletions cut 10 bases from V and 4 bases from J, with 10 bases between. From germline, CDR1 is ENHRY and CDR2 SYGVKD. This CDR3 spans 11 amino acids. The CDR3 DNA reads TGTGCCACACGAAAAGGAGAGACCCAGTACTTC. Encoded protein: CATRKGETQYF.

The chain joins TRBV5-4 to TRBJ2-5; possibly TRBD1 for D (5 bases). The CDR3 has 14 amino acids. The germline V gene encodes CDR1 SGHNT and CDR2 YYREEE (reference sequence). V dropped 4 bases and J dropped 2 bases, with 12 bases sitting between them. The CDR3 region has the DNA TGTGCCAGCAGCCCAGGGTTGAGGCAAGAGACCCAGTACTTC. It encodes CASSPGLRQETQYF.

This clonotype was found many times. This chain uses TRBV12-3 or TRBV12-4 with TRBJ2-7; D ambiguous. V dropped 1 base and J dropped 7 bases, with 14 bases sitting between them. This CDR3 is built from 14 residues. CDR3 in amino acids: CASSLDGFLGEQYF. DNA of the CDR3: TGTGCCAGCAGTTTAGACGGCTTTTTAGGGGAGCAGTACTTC.

This clonotype was counted a few times. The V call is TRBV15, the J call TRBJ2-1; 13 bases align to TRBD2. Per the germline V gene, CDR1 is LNHNV and CDR2 is YYDKDF (reference sequence). This CDR3 region has 14 residues. V shed 0 bases and J 13 bases; nucleotides not matched to a gene: 3. In nucleotides, the CDR3 is TGTGCCACCAGCAGAGAAGGGACTAGCGGGGCTCAGTTCTTC. Residues: CATSREGTSGAQFF.

This clonotype was found a few times. CDR3 in amino acids: CASSQQWGYTF. CDR3 bases: TGTGCCAGCAGCCAACAATGGGGCTACACCTTC. The chain has TRBV7-9 and TRBJ1-2; D not certain. The V gene lost 5 bases and the J gene lost 8 bases, with 9 bases spanning the gap. The CDR3 sequence is 11 residues long. Germline assignment: CDR1 SEHNR and CDR2 FQNEAQ (reference sequence).

V and J are TRBV27 and TRBJ1-1, with D unclear. Germline CDR1 and CDR2: MNHEY and SMNVEV (reference sequence). V was cut by 2 bases and J by 5 bases, with 9 bases left in between. This CDR3 spans 13 amino acids. In nucleotides, the CDR3 is TGTGCCAGCAGTTTAGACCGGCGGACTGAAGCTTTCTTT. As protein: CASSLDRRTEAFF.

This clonotype has just a few counts. This rearrangement joins TRBV12-3 or TRBV12-4 to TRBJ1-5, with D possibly being TRBD1 (6 bases). The CDR3 extends over 12 amino acids. V lost 8 bases and J 7 bases, leaving 12 bases between the germline ends. The CDR3, as DNA: TGTGCCAGCCGTACAGGGACCCAGCCCCAGCATTTT. Its translation: CASRTGTQPQHF.

This chain joins TRBV7-9 and TRBJ2-2; 7 bases map to TRBD2. CDR3 length: 16 amino acids. The germline V gene has CDR1 SEHNR and CDR2 FQNEAQ (reference sequence). Losses at the gene ends were 5 bases for V and 5 bases for J; bases not matched to a gene: 11. The CDR3 here is CASSRFGTTITGELFF. Here the CDR3 DNA reads TGTGCCAGCAGCCGGTTCGGGACTACCATAACCGGGGAGCTGTTTTTT.

This clonotype was counted between two and nine times. The chain has TRBV29-1 and TRBJ2-7; TRBD1 aligns across 9 bases. The CDR3 runs to 14 residues. V lost 2 bases to trimming and J lost 2 bases; unmatched junction nucleotides: 4. The germline V gene encodes CDR1 SQVTM and CDR2 ANQGSEA. Here the CDR3 reads CSVELGQGTYEQYF. Written as DNA, the CDR3 is TGCAGCGTTGAACTGGGACAGGGTACCTACGAGCAGTACTTC.

CDR3 DNA sequence: TGTGCCAGCAGCTTAGGAATCGGGACCCAACAAGAGACCCAGTACTTC. Translated, it gives CASSLGIGTQQETQYF. V is TRBV7-9 and J is TRBJ2-5; D is tentatively TRBD1 or TRBD2 (5 bases each). The CDR3 is made up of 16 amino acids. Germline CDR1 is SEHNR and CDR2 is FQNEAQ (reference sequence). Trimming left V 1 base short and J 2 bases short, with 14 bases between.

The V gene is TRBV5-1, the J gene TRBJ2-2, with TRBD2 identical over 10 bases. CDR1 and CDR2 (germline): SGHRS, YFSETQ. The CDR3 loop spans 17 amino acids. Trimming removed 0 bases from V and 5 bases from J; junction bases left unmatched: 7. This CDR3 reads CASSLATGTSATGELFF. In DNA form, the CDR3 reads TGCGCCAGCAGCTTGGCCACCGGGACTAGCGCAACCGGGGAGCTGTTTTTT.

This clonotype was counted many times. This sequence joins TRBV28 and TRBJ2-7; TRBD2 matches 14 bases. This CDR3 comprises 21 residues. Germline V gene lookup returns CDR1 MDHEN and CDR2 SYDVKM. The J segment lost 0 bases and the V segment lost 3 bases, leaving 16 bases of the junction unmatched. The CDR3 DNA sequence: TGTGCCAGCAGTTTCCCTGTCTTGGGACTAGCGGGAGTGGGTACCTCCTACGAGCAGTACTTC. It codes for CASSFPVLGLAGVGTSYEQYF.

This sequence joins TRBV7-2 and TRBJ2-5; 8 bases fit TRBD2. The trim removed 3 bases at V and 7 bases at J, leaving 13 bases unmatched. The germline V gene encodes CDR1 SGHTA and CDR2 FQGNSA. This CDR3 spans 16 amino acids. The CDR3 DNA reads as TGTGCCAGCAGCTTCCTCATTAGGGGACTAGAAGGGACCCAGTACTTC. Its protein is CASSFLIRGLEGTQYF.

The chain combines TRBV5-1 with TRBJ2-2; no clear D gene. Germline V gene data show CDR1 as SGHRS and CDR2 as YFSETQ. The V end lost 8 bases, the J end lost 1 base, and 9 bases lay between the germline ends. This CDR3 has 13 residues. The CDR3 region is CARTYVNTGELFF. The DNA for the CDR3 is TGCGCCAGGACATACGTGAACACCGGGGAGCTGTTTTTT.

This clonotype has at least ten counts. The chain joins TRBV5-6 to TRBJ2-2, with a tentative D call TRBD1 (7 bases). V lost 4 bases and J 6 bases, leaving 16 bases between the germline ends. Germline CDR1 and CDR2: SGHDT and YYEEEE. CDR3 size: 15 residues. Written as DNA, the CDR3 is TGTGCCAGCAGCGAGACAGGGAGGAGGGCCGGGGAGCTGTTTTTT. Protein: CASSETGRRAGELFF.

This clonotype was picked up a small number of times. V gene TRBV2 combines with J gene TRBJ2-2; 10 bases map to TRBD1. With 6 bases clipped from V and 6 bases from J, the junction kept 1 base outside the gene matches. Germline loops: CDR1 SNHLY, CDR2 FYNNEI. CDR3 length equals 13 residues. The CDR3: CASRTGGSGELFF. CDR3 coding DNA: TGTGCCAGCAGGACAGGGGGCTCCGGGGAGCTGTTTTTT.

This rearrangement joins TRBV10-2 to TRBJ1-1; D is undetermined. CDR3 length equals 11 residues. Germline V lookup: CDR1 WSHSY, CDR2 SAAADI. V was pared by 6 bases and J by 7 bases, with 9 bases between. The CDR3 protein is CASREYSEAFF. As DNA, the CDR3 is TGCGCCAGCAGAGAATACAGTGAAGCTTTCTTT.

Turning to this clonotype: The limits of the CDR3 on the DNA are not certain, so only TCRdb's listed CDR3 is given. CDR3: CSASPFWGQGSNEQVF. The chain carries TRBV20-1 and TRBJ2-1; the table assigns TRBD1, which was not confirmed against the DNA. Both ends counted, the CDR3 spans 16 residues. Per the germline V gene, CDR1 is DFQATT and CDR2 is SNEGSKA (reference sequence).